This T cell receptor (beta chain) stems from a study of T-cell memory formation after mild COVID-19. Broader study findings: Memory cells collected pre-infection included some clones that later responded, suggesting cross-reactive memory joined.

The germline V and J ends were trimmed by 0 bases and 4 bases, with 18 bases remaining between them. The CDR3 covers 17 residues. Germline CDR1 MNHNS, CDR2 SASEGT. This clonotype occurred a few times. What it binds is not known. From the 5' RACE reads, TCRdb called clonotypes with MiXCR, one entry per CDR3 protein. The sample yields fewer than 400,000 distinct CDR3 sequences, 15% to 20% seen once. V and J are TRBV6-1 and TRBJ1-1; the D gene is possibly TRBD1 (5 bases). The sample taken for sequencing was PBMCs or a T cell subset sorted from them (not recorded which). The sequence was collected from a young man who had mild COVID-19 (a few samples of this study predate the infection). Cell type and time point are not known. The CDR3 loop reads CASSEARDGRGATEAFF. The CDR3 DNA follows: TGTGCCAGCAGTGAAGCGCGCGACGGCCGAGGGGCCACTGAAGCTTTCTTT.